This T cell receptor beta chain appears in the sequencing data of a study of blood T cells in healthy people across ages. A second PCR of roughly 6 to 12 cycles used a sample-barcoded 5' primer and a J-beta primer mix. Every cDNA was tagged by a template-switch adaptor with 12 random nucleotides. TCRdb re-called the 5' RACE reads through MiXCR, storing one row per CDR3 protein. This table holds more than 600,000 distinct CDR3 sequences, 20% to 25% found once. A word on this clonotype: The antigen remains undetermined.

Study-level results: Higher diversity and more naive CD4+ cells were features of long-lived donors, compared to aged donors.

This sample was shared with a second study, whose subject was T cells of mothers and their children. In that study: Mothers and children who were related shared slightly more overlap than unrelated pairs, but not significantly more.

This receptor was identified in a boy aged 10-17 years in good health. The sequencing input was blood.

CDR3 in amino acids: CASGQGIEETQYF. The CDR3 DNA reads TGTGCCAGCGGACAGGGGATAGAAGAGACCCAGTACTTC. J is TRBJ2-5 and V is TRBV7-3, with 9 bases identical to TRBD1. Per the germline V gene, CDR1 is SGHTA and CDR2 is FQGTGA. This CDR3 comprises 13 residues. The trim removed 8 bases at V and 3 bases at J, leaving 4 bases unmatched.